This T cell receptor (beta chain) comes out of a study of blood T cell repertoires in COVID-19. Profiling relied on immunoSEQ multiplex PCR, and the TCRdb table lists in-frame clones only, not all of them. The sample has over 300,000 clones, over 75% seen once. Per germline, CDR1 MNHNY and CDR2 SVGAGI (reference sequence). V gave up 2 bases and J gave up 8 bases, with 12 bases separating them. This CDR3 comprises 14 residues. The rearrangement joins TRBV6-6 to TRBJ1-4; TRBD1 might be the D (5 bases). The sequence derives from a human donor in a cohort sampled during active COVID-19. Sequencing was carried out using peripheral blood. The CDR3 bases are TGTGCCAGCAGTTACGGGGCTTTCGAGGAAAAACTGTTTTTT. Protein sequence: CASSYGAFEEKLFF.